Reported below is one T cell receptor beta chain. Its antigen is still unknown. The CDR3 length is 18 residues. Germline CDR1 and CDR2: SGHVS and FNYEAQ. Trimming cost V 1 base and J 3 bases, with 22 bases left between them. The data were taken from a study of T cell responses to AZD1222 COVID-19 vaccine. The assay was immunoSEQ multiplex PCR, and TCRdb's table has in-frame clones only and misses some. The sample holds some 84,000 clones, over 75% seen once. Study-wide points: Clonal diversity was possibly underestimated, and the donors were mostly white British, with more females.

The TCR comes from an adult in good health. V usage is TRBV7-6 and J usage is TRBJ2-7; D is unresolved. The input for sequencing was peripheral blood, taken on day 0 of AZD1222 vaccination. The DNA of the CDR3 is TGTGCCAGCAGCTTAGGTAGTGCGGCGCAGACTTATATCTACGAGCAGTACTTC. This codes for CASSLGSAAQTYIYEQYF. Drawing the rest from reference TRBV7-6 and TRBJ2-7, the complete variable domain is GAGVSQSPRYKVTKRGQDVALRCDPISGHVSLYWYRQALGQGPEFLTYFNYEAQQDKSGLPNDRFSAERPEGSISTLTIQRTEQRDSAMYRCASSLGSAAQTYIYEQYFGPGTRLTVT.